One sample yielded the 32 T cell receptor beta chains listed below, sequenced in a study of siplizumab effects on memory and regulatory T cells. The protocol was immunoSEQ multiplex PCR, while the TCRdb copy is restricted to in-frame clones and leaves out a portion. The table includes more than 9,500 clones, 47% detected once. A roughly six-day coculture at 37°C was performed with the mixed lymphocyte reaction cells. Their specific antigens are unknown. Material: CFSE-low (dividing) CD8+ T cells sorted from an allogeneic mixed lymphocyte reaction. All receptors derive from a human donor in good health; the cells came from an allogeneic mixed lymphocyte reaction. Some clones in this sample may be carry-over from other donors' samples.

This chain links TRBV27 with TRBJ2-3, with no clear D. The CDR3 covers 16 residues. Trimming took 2 bases from V and 1 from J, leaving 13 bases between them. The germline gives CDR1 MNHEY, CDR2 SMNVEV (reference sequence). CDR3 bases: TGTGCCAGCAGTTTAGTCCAGGTAGAGGGCACAGATACGCAGTATTTT. It specifies CASSLVQVEGTDTQYF.

The chain combines TRBV7-9 with TRBJ2-1, with D hard to call. The ends were cut back, 6 bases at V and 5 bases at J, with 14 bases in the middle. Per the germline V gene, CDR1 is SEHNR and CDR2 is FQNEAQ (reference sequence). The CDR3 covers 14 residues. The chain's CDR3 is CASRQLRMDNEQFF. In nucleotides, the CDR3 is TGTGCCAGCAGACAGCTTAGGATGGACAATGAGCAGTTCTTC. Drawing the rest from reference TRBV7-9 and TRBJ2-1, the complete variable domain is DTGVSQNPRHKITKRGQNVTFRCDPISEHNRLYWYRQTLGQGPEFLTYFQNEAQLEKSRLLSDRFSAERPKGSFSTLEIQRTEQGDSAMYLCASRQLRMDNEQFFGPGTRLTVL.

V usage is TRBV27 and J usage is TRBJ2-1; tentative D call: TRBD2 (5 bases). The germline CDR1 and CDR2 sequences are MNHEY and SMNVEV (reference sequence). The CDR3 spans 11 residues. The V end was cut by 7 bases, the J end by 10 bases, with 11 bases between. The CDR3 region has the DNA TGTGCCAGCACCCATACGGGAGAGCAGTTCTTC. This encodes CASTHTGEQFF.

The sample holds a few counts of this clone. This chain joins TRBV19 and TRBJ2-7; D perhaps matches TRBD2 (6 bases). Deletions cut 3 bases from V and 2 bases from J, with 11 bases between. The CDR3 loop spans 14 amino acids. Germline assignment: CDR1 LNHDA and CDR2 SQIVND (reference sequence). DNA of the CDR3: TGTGCCAGTAGTATGGGGGGAGGAGCCTACGAGCAGTACTTC. This gives the protein CASSMGGGAYEQYF.

The genes are TRBV4-1 and TRBJ2-2, with D hard to call. Trimming pared 1 base from V and 6 bases from J, leaving 9 bases between. In germline, CDR1 is MGHRA, CDR2 YSYEKL. CDR3 length: 14 residues. The CDR3 region is CASSQGSQSGELFF. In nucleotides, the CDR3 is TGCGCCAGCAGCCAAGGGTCCCAATCCGGGGAGCTGTTTTTT.

This rearrangement joins TRBV29-1 to TRBJ2-4, with 7 positions matching TRBD1. The CDR3 extends over 18 amino acids. Trimming took 3 bases from V and 2 from J; bases not matched to a gene: 16. Germline CDR1 is SQVTM and CDR2 is ANQGSEA. The CDR3 DNA is TGCAGCGTTGATCAGTATGGTTCAGGGGGAAGTACCAAAAACATTCAGTACTTC. Translated: CSVDQYGSGGSTKNIQYF.

J is TRBJ2-1 and V is TRBV5-8, with 13 nucleotides matching TRBD2. Trimming cost V 4 bases and J 7 bases; bases outside gene matches: 11. The CDR3 sequence is 17 residues long. Germline CDR1 and CDR2: SGHTS and YDEGEE. The CDR3 nucleotides read TGTGCCAGCAGCATTGGACTAGCGGGAGTCCCGGGGAATGAGCAGTTCTTC. It is translated as CASSIGLAGVPGNEQFF.

The chain couples TRBV4-1 to TRBJ2-5; 7 nucleotides match TRBD1. The last part of the DNA fits TRBJ2-7 better; the J call may be wrong. Germline V gene data show CDR1 as MGHRA and CDR2 as YSYEKL. CDR3 size: 15 residues. The CDR3 DNA is TGCGCCAGCAGCCAAGTACAGGGGAGCTCCTACGAGCAGTACTTC. Translated, it gives CASSQVQGSSYEQYF.

This clone was detected a few times. CDR3 loop: CASSPIPLWTGKYEQYF. The CDR3 nucleotides are TGTGCCAGCAGCCCCATCCCCCTCTGGACAGGGAAGTACGAGCAGTACTTC. The V and J genes are TRBV13 and TRBJ2-7, with 8 positions matching TRBD1. Germline CDR1 PRHDT, CDR2 FYEKMQ (reference sequence). With V trimmed by 5 bases and J by 4 bases, 16 bases remained unmatched. This CDR3 has 17 amino acids.

The chain combines TRBV4-1 with TRBJ2-3; D uncertain. CDR1 and CDR2 (germline): MGHRA, YSYEKL. Deletions cut 1 base from V and 1 base from J, with 6 bases between. The CDR3 sequence is 14 residues long. The CDR3: CASSQVAGTDTQYF. The DNA for the CDR3 is TGCGCCAGCAGCCAAGTTGCCGGCACAGATACGCAGTATTTT.

This chain joins TRBV6-6 and TRBJ2-1; a weak D match, TRBD2 (6 bases). Between the trimmed V and J ends, which lost 4 bases and 4 bases, there was a span of 14 bases. This CDR3 has 15 residues. Germline V gene data show CDR1 as MNHNY and CDR2 as SVGAGI (reference sequence). The CDR3 bases are TGTGCCAGCAGTTTGACCGGGACTCCTTACAATGAGCAGTTCTTC. It encodes CASSLTGTPYNEQFF.

The rearrangement uses TRBV2 and TRBJ2-7; no reliable D call. V shed 5 bases and J shed 0 bases, with 14 bases lying between them. The CDR3 is 15 residues long. The germline gives CDR1 SNHLY, CDR2 FYNNEI. The CDR3 loop reads CASSLYRLDSYEQYF. The CDR3 bases are TGTGCCAGCAGTCTTTATCGACTGGACTCCTACGAGCAGTACTTC.

V and J are TRBV2 and TRBJ2-7, with 13 bases lining up with TRBD2. Germline CDR1 and CDR2: SNHLY and FYNNEI. The trim removed 3 bases at V and 2 bases at J, leaving 1 base unmatched. CDR3 length: 15 residues. DNA of the CDR3: TGTGCCAGCAGTGAGGGACTAGCGGGAACCTACGAGCAGTACTTC. Translation gives CASSEGLAGTYEQYF. Together with reference TRBV2 and TRBJ2-7, the CDR3 gives the full variable domain: EPEVTQTPSHQVTQMGQEVILRCVPISNHLYFYWYRQILGQKVEFLVSFYNNEISEKSEIFDDQFSVERPDGSNFTLKIRSTKLEDSAMYFCASSEGLAGTYEQYFGPGTRLTVT.

V gene TRBV27 combines with J gene TRBJ2-1; D unresolved. Germline V CDR1 and CDR2: MNHEY, SMNVEV (reference sequence). CDR3 length: 13 residues. V lost 6 bases to trimming and J lost 4 bases, with 10 bases between them. For the CDR3, the DNA is TGTGCCAGCAGCCATACTTGGTACAATGAGCAGTTCTTC. Translating it yields CASSHTWYNEQFF.

In this sample, this clone turned up a few times. CDR3 sequence reads: CASSYPSHKWDTEAFF. The DNA for the CDR3 is TGTGCCAGCAGCTACCCTTCGCATAAATGGGACACTGAAGCTTTCTTT. This chain connects TRBV7-2 to TRBJ1-1; D is uncertain. Germline V gives CDR1 SGHTA, CDR2 FQGNSA. V lost 4 bases and J 3 bases, leaving 18 bases between the germline ends. CDR3 length equals 16 residues. The complete variable domain, with remaining parts taken from reference TRBV7-2 and TRBJ1-1, reads GAGVSQSPSNKVTEKGKDVELRCDPISGHTALYWYRQSLGQGLEFLIYFQGNSAPDKSGLPSDRFSAERTGGSVSTLTIQRTQQEDSAVYLCASSYPSHKWDTEAFFGQGTRLTVV.

This chain joins TRBV7-9 and TRBJ1-2, with D possibly being TRBD1 (5 bases). This CDR3 is built from 15 residues. Germline V gene data show CDR1 as SEHNR and CDR2 as FQNEAQ (reference sequence). Trimming left V 7 bases short and J 4 bases short, with 19 bases between. CDR3 region: CASMHLGGPGYGYTF. CDR3 nucleotides: TGTGCCAGCATGCACCTCGGGGGTCCGGGCTATGGCTACACCTTC.

The V call is TRBV5-1, the J call TRBJ2-7, with D unresolved. The germline CDR1 and CDR2 sequences are SGHRS and YFSETQ. Between the trimmed V and J ends, which lost 0 bases and 2 bases, there was a span of 12 bases. This CDR3 region has 15 residues. The CDR3 nucleotides are TGCGCCAGCAGCTTGGCCGGTATACCCACCTACGAGCAGTACTTC. Translated: CASSLAGIPTYEQYF.

This clone was observed at least ten times. CDR3 protein: CASSSGLALNTEAFF. The CDR3 DNA reads TGTGCCAGCAGCTCCGGATTAGCCCTGAACACTGAAGCTTTCTTT. The rearrangement uses TRBV5-5 and TRBJ1-1; D ambiguous. The CDR3 extends over 15 amino acids. The germline V gene encodes CDR1 SGHKS and CDR2 YYEKEE (reference sequence). V shed 3 bases and J shed 0 bases, with 12 bases lying between them.

This clone rates as medium-sized. This chain uses TRBV9 with TRBJ1-1; a weak D match, TRBD1 (6 bases). Trimming removed 4 bases from V and 1 base from J, with 14 bases in between. The CDR3 extends over 15 amino acids. Germline loops: CDR1 SGDLS, CDR2 YYNGEE. The CDR3 DNA reads as TGTGCCAGCAGCCCCCTGACAGGCCCGAACACTGAAGCTTTCTTT. Amino acids: CASSPLTGPNTEAFF.

The CDR3 spells CASSWAGTVGAEAFF. In DNA, the CDR3 is TGTGCCAGCAGCTGGGCCGGGACGGTCGGGGCTGAAGCTTTCTTT. The chain combines TRBV7-9 with TRBJ1-1, with D maybe TRBD1 (5 bases). V was clipped by 4 bases and J by 6 bases, with 18 bases between them. Germline loops: CDR1 SEHNR, CDR2 FQNEAQ (reference sequence). This CDR3 is built from 15 residues.

The chain uses TRBV5-5 and TRBJ2-7, with TRBD1 matching 10 bases. Germline values: CDR1 SGHKS, CDR2 YYEKEE (reference sequence). This CDR3 is 16 amino acids long. V trimming: 3 bases; J trimming: 6 bases; junction bases outside the gene matches: 12. The CDR3 nucleotides read TGTGCCAGCAGCTCCTTACCGGGACAGGGGATGGGCGAGCAGTACTTC. It translates to CASSSLPGQGMGEQYF. Complete variable domain (other parts from reference TRBV5-5 and TRBJ2-7): DAGVTQSPTHLIKTRGQQVTLRCSPISGHKSVSWYQQVLGQGPQFIFQYYEKEERGRGNFPDRFSARQFPNYSSELNVNALLLGDSALYLCASSSLPGQGMGEQYFGPGTRLTVT.

This chain links TRBV19 with TRBJ1-1; a weak D match, TRBD1 (6 bases). V was shortened by 2 bases and J by 2 bases, with 18 bases between the two germline ends. Germline values: CDR1 LNHDA, CDR2 SQIVND (reference sequence). This CDR3 has 17 residues. CDR3 coding DNA: TGTGCCAGTAGTATAACGGGGGCGACCGCGAGAAACACTGAAGCTTTCTTT. Protein sequence: CASSITGATARNTEAFF.

The chain employs TRBV5-4 and TRBJ2-3; 8 bases match TRBD1. The CDR3 spans 14 residues. J gave up 6 bases and V 6 bases, and 9 bases lay outside the gene matches. Germline V gene lookup returns CDR1 SGHNT and CDR2 YYREEE (reference sequence). CDR3 bases: TGTGCCAGCATCCGACAGGGGTGGATGGATACGCAGTATTTT. This gives the protein CASIRQGWMDTQYF.

This clone is medium-sized in the sample. The chain combines TRBV19 with TRBJ1-4, with TRBD1 matching over 7 bases. V trimming: 4 bases; J trimming: 6 bases; junction bases outside the gene matches: 5. Germline CDR1 is LNHDA and CDR2 is SQIVND (reference sequence). The CDR3 is 14 amino acids. CDR3 in DNA: TGTGCCAGTAGTACACAGGGGAATTATGAAAAACTGTTTTTT. As protein: CASSTQGNYEKLFF.

This chain connects TRBV27 to TRBJ1-4; D call uncertain. Germline CDR1 MNHEY, CDR2 SMNVEV (reference sequence). The CDR3 is made up of 15 amino acids. Trimming shortened V by 4 bases and J by 0 bases, and 9 bases separated the two germline ends. CDR3 region: CASSSIRATNEKLFF. In DNA form, the CDR3 reads TGTGCCAGCAGTTCAATCAGAGCAACTAATGAAAAACTGTTTTTT. Filled out from reference TRBV27 and TRBJ1-4, the complete variable domain reads EAQVTQNPRYLITVTGKKLTVTCSQNMNHEYMSWYRQDPGLGLRQIYYSMNVEVTDKGDVPEGYKVSRKEKRNFPLILESPSPNQTSLYFCASSSIRATNEKLFFGSGTQLSVL.

This clone is medium-sized (0.01 to 0.1%) within its sample. The chain links TRBV21-1 to TRBJ1-4; the table's D call, TRBD1, was not checked against the DNA. TRBV21-1 is a pseudogene. This CDR3 contains 16 residues. This chain's CDR3 is CASGMTGGRANEKLFF. In DNA form, the CDR3 reads TGTGCCAGCGGAATGACAGGGGGCAGGGCTAATGAAAAACTGTTTTTT.

J is TRBJ2-1 and V is TRBV7-3; 7 bases map to TRBD2. The CDR3 is made up of 16 amino acids. The ends lost 2 bases at V and 5 bases at J; junction bases unmatched: 9. From germline, CDR1 is SGHTA and CDR2 FQGTGA. CDR3 sequence (DNA): TGTGCCAGCAGCTTAGAATCTTCGGGAGGTAACAATGAGCAGTTCTTC. This encodes CASSLESSGGNNEQFF.

The V call is TRBV27, the J call TRBJ1-2; D not certain. Germline V gene sequence: CDR1 MNHEY, CDR2 SMNVEV (reference sequence). Trimming left V 5 bases short and J 6 bases short, with 16 bases between. The CDR3 spans 14 residues. The CDR3 region is CASSPLFGFDGYTF. The CDR3 DNA is TGTGCCAGCAGTCCCCTCTTCGGGTTCGATGGCTACACCTTC.

The chain carries TRBV19 and TRBJ1-5, with D hard to call. Germline CDR1 and CDR2: LNHDA and SQIVND (reference sequence). The CDR3 extends over 14 amino acids. Trimming stripped 7 bases from V and 3 bases from J, with 13 bases between. CDR3 bases: TGTGCCAGTAACCCAGCGTACACCAATCAGCCCCAGCATTTT. It specifies CASNPAYTNQPQHF.

This clone was picked up a small number of times. The rearrangement links TRBV5-1 to TRBJ2-3, with TRBD2 matching over 12 bases. CDR1 and CDR2 from the germline V gene are SGHRS and YFSETQ. The CDR3 contains 15 residues. V shed 4 bases, J shed 6 bases, and the junction held 6 bases outside the gene matches. The CDR3 region has the DNA TGCGCCAGCAGCCCCGGACTAGCGGGGTGGGATACGCAGTATTTT. This gives the protein CASSPGLAGWDTQYF.

This clone turned up a few times. This rearrangement joins TRBV14 to TRBJ2-3, with 7 bases fitting TRBD2. The germline gives CDR1 SGHDN, CDR2 FVKESK. After removal of 5 bases from V and 5 bases from J, the junction contained 7 bases not matched to a gene. This CDR3 has 14 residues. The CDR3: CASSEGGPRDTQYF. CDR3 nucleotide sequence: TGTGCCAGCAGCGAGGGAGGGCCTAGAGATACGCAGTATTTT.

This clone was observed a handful of times. V is TRBV5-1 and J is TRBJ2-2; D unresolved. CDR3 length: 15 amino acids. Deletions cut 3 bases from V and 4 bases from J, with 13 bases between. CDR1 and CDR2 from the germline V gene are SGHRS and YFSETQ. The CDR3 is CASSSSSKGTGELFF. CDR3 in DNA: TGCGCCAGCAGCTCCTCGTCTAAGGGCACCGGGGAGCTGTTTTTT.